The clone carrying this T cell receptor (beta chain) came up once. As yet, its antigen is unknown. The data are from a study of T-cell memory formation after mild COVID-19. Study observations and caveats: Contracting clones localized mainly to CM and EM when CD4+ and mainly to EMRA when CD8+. Researchers found some responding clones in pre-infection memory, a sign that cross-reactive memory joined. Contracting clones, day 15 to 85, had balanced CD4/CD8, and later expanders favored CD4+.

This CDR3 has 16 residues. The V gene end was trimmed by 5 bases and the J gene end by 3 bases; junction bases not matched to a gene: 9. Germline V CDR1 and CDR2: SGHTA, FQGTGA. TCRdb reprocessed the 5' RACE reads with MiXCR, giving one entry per CDR3 protein. The data contain about 320,000 distinct CDR3 sequences, approximately 15% of them singletons. The receptor was derived from a man aged 18 to 29 who had mild COVID-19 (a few samples of this study predate the infection). Cell type and time point are not known. The sample consisted of PBMCs or a T cell subset sorted from them (not recorded which). The rearrangement joins TRBV7-3 to TRBJ2-2; 7 positions match TRBD1. The DNA for the CDR3 is TGTGCCAGCAGCCCCTTACCGGGACAGTACACCGGGGAGCTGTTTTTT. Translation: CASSPLPGQYTGELFF.